The 10 T cell receptor beta chains in this list originate from one sample, sequenced in a study of control samples from healthy donors and cancer patients. The repertoire was sequenced with immunoSEQ multiplex PCR; TCRdb's copy has only in-frame clones and lacks some. The data contain tens of thousands of clones, around 97% of them singletons. Sequenced sample: blood. The receptors derive from a woman aged 25-40 years in good health.

The chain carries TRBV13 and TRBJ2-2; 14 bases agree with TRBD2. The CDR3 runs 19 residues. Germline V lookup: CDR1 PRHDT, CDR2 FYEKMQ (reference sequence). With V trimmed by 4 bases and J by 5 bases, 12 bases remained unmatched. The CDR3 bases are TGTGCCAGCAGCTCACAAGTCCCGGGACTAGCGGGAGTTACCGGGGAGCTGTTTTTT. Amino acid sequence: CASSSQVPGLAGVTGELFF. Together with reference TRBV13 and TRBJ2-2, the CDR3 gives the full variable domain: AAGVIQSPRHLIKEKRETATLKCYPIPRHDTVYWYQQGPGQDPQFLISFYEKMQSDKGSIPDRFSAQQFSDYHSELNMSSLELGDSALYFCASSSQVPGLAGVTGELFFGEGSRLTVL.

The chain carries TRBV28 and TRBJ1-5, with D possibly being TRBD1 (6 bases). Trimming removed 4 bases from V and 0 bases from J, with 7 bases in between. The CDR3 sequence is 14 residues long. Germline V gene data show CDR1 as MDHEN and CDR2 as SYDVKM. CDR3 sequence: CASSYRVSNQPQHF. In DNA, the CDR3 is TGTGCCAGCAGTTACAGGGTTAGCAATCAGCCCCAGCATTTT.

This chain links TRBV5-1 with TRBJ1-2; a weak D match, TRBD1 (5 bases). The CDR3 sequence is 14 residues long. CDR1 and CDR2 (germline): SGHRS, YFSETQ. Deletions cut 4 bases from V and 5 bases from J, with 15 bases between. The CDR3 DNA follows: TGCGCCAGCAGCCCGACCGGGACCCCATATGGCTACACCTTC. Its protein product is CASSPTGTPYGYTF. The whole variable domain, filled in from reference TRBV5-1 and TRBJ1-2, reads KAGVTQTPRYLIKTRGQQVTLSCSPISGHRSVSWYQQTPGQGLQFLFEYFSETQRNKGNFPGRFSGRQFSNSRSEMNVSTLELGDSALYLCASSPTGTPYGYTFGSGTRLTVV.

This clone was detected once. This chain connects TRBV5-4 to TRBJ1-3; D gene ambiguous. V lost 0 bases and J 2 bases, leaving 6 bases between the germline ends. The CDR3 totals 14 residues. Per the germline V gene, CDR1 is SGHNT and CDR2 is YYREEE (reference sequence). CDR3 loop: CASSLGGAGNTIYF. The DNA of the CDR3 is TGTGCCAGCAGCTTGGGGGGAGCTGGAAACACCATATATTTT.

This rearrangement joins TRBV27 to TRBJ1-1; 11 bases map to TRBD1. The germline gives CDR1 MNHEY, CDR2 SMNVEV (reference sequence). The CDR3 length is 14 residues. V lost 6 bases and J lost 4; bases outside the gene matches: 4. The CDR3, as DNA: TGTGCCAGCAGGGACAGGGGGCAAGCCACTGAAGCTTTCTTT. Translating it yields CASRDRGQATEAFF.

The chain joins TRBV12-5 to TRBJ2-1, with D unresolved. Trimming shortened V by 2 bases and J by 6 bases, and 8 bases separated the two germline ends. The CDR3 has 13 residues. Germline CDR1 LGHNT, CDR2 FRNRAP. CDR3 in DNA: TGTGCTAGTGGTTTGTACTCGCGCAATGAGCAGTTCTTC. Protein: CASGLYSRNEQFF. The whole variable domain, filled in from reference TRBV12-5 and TRBJ2-1, reads DARVTQTPRHKVTEMGQEVTMRCQPILGHNTVFWYRQTMMQGLELLAYFRNRAPLDDSGMPKDRFSAEMPDATLATLKIQPSEPRDSAVYFCASGLYSRNEQFFGPGTRLTVL.

This chain uses TRBV5-1 with TRBJ1-6, with D possibly TRBD1 on 5 matching bases. Trimming took 3 bases from V and 0 from J, leaving 19 bases between them. This CDR3 spans 19 amino acids. The germline V gene encodes CDR1 SGHRS and CDR2 YFSETQ. DNA for the CDR3: TGCGCCAGCAGCTGGGACCTTGGGGCCCTGGGCTCCTATAATTCACCCCTCCACTTT. Encoded protein: CASSWDLGALGSYNSPLHF.

This clone was picked up one time. V and J are TRBV5-1 and TRBJ2-1, with D perhaps assigned TRBD1 or TRBD2 (7 bases each). There are 17 residues in the CDR3. V was shortened by 4 bases and J by 5 bases, with 22 bases between the two germline ends. CDR1 is SGHRS, CDR2 YFSETQ, per germline. The CDR3 here is CASSKWGVGGTDNEQFF. CDR3 nucleotides: TGCGCCAGCAGCAAGTGGGGGGTGGGAGGGACAGACAATGAGCAGTTCTTC.

This rearrangement joins TRBV29-1 to TRBJ2-2; 9 nucleotides agree with TRBD1. CDR1 is SQVTM, CDR2 ANQGSEA, per germline. V lost 6 bases and J lost 5; bases outside the gene matches: 10. The CDR3 sequence is 15 residues long. CDR3 sequence: CSVLGTGRKTGELFF. DNA of the CDR3: TGCAGCGTCCTCGGGACAGGGCGGAAGACCGGGGAGCTGTTTTTT.

V gene TRBV11-2 combines with J gene TRBJ1-5, with D possibly matching TRBD1 (5 bases). Germline loops: CDR1 SGHAT, CDR2 FQNNGV. This CDR3 is 13 amino acids long. Trimming cost V 4 bases and J 4 bases, with 8 bases left between them. The CDR3 coding sequence is TGTGCCAGCAGCTCGACAGTAAATCAGCCCCAGCATTTT. Its protein is CASSSTVNQPQHF.